Below are 8 T cell receptor beta chains sequenced from a single sample in a study of CD8 T cells in ankylosing spondylitis. General study points: For ankylosing spondylitis blood, a TCR beta motif of roughly 8 highly homologous variants appeared characteristic.

TCRdb processed the 5' RACE reads anew with MiXCR; each CDR3 protein has one entry. The profile covers 700,000 or so distinct CDR3 sequences, with around 19% appearing a single time and 19% taken by the ten largest. No antigen is known for these receptors. Sequencing input: blood, either unsorted or a sorted T cell fraction (not recorded which). These receptors were taken from a male donor with ankylosing spondylitis.

The rearrangement uses TRBV7-2 and TRBJ2-7; 7 bases line up with TRBD1. Per germline, CDR1 SGHTA and CDR2 FQGNSA. This CDR3 contains 14 residues. V lost 6 bases and J lost 3; bases outside the gene matches: 8. CDR3 residues: CASRGRDRYYEQYF. In DNA, the CDR3 is TGTGCCAGCAGGGGCCGGGACAGATACTACGAGCAGTACTTC. The whole variable domain, filled in from reference TRBV7-2 and TRBJ2-7, reads GAGVSQSPSNKVTEKGKDVELRCDPISGHTALYWYRQSLGQGLEFLIYFQGNSAPDKSGLPSDRFSAERTGGSVSTLTIQRTQQEDSAVYLCASRGRDRYYEQYFGPGTRLTVT.

Only a few counts were recorded for this clonotype. The rearrangement uses TRBV12-3 or TRBV12-4 and TRBJ2-3; D not resolved. This CDR3 is 12 amino acids long. Between the trimmed V and J ends, which lost 7 bases and 3 bases, there was a span of 8 bases. The CDR3 nucleotides are TGTGCCAGCACCTCGGTTACAGATACGCAGTATTTT. The encoded protein is CASTSVTDTQYF.

The sample holds many counts of this clonotype. J is TRBJ1-1 and V is TRBV27, with D maybe TRBD1 (5 bases). The CDR3 totals 15 residues. Germline V gene sequence: CDR1 MNHEY, CDR2 SMNVEV (reference sequence). V was cut by 1 base and J by 6 bases, with 15 bases left in between. Here the CDR3 reads CASSLFGGARPEAFF. The CDR3, as DNA: TGTGCCAGCAGTTTATTTGGGGGAGCCCGCCCTGAAGCTTTCTTT.

The genes are TRBV9 and TRBJ2-7, with 7 bases matching TRBD1. After removal of 5 bases from V and 3 bases from J, the junction contained 5 bases not matched to a gene. CDR1 is SGDLS, CDR2 YYNGEE, per germline. This CDR3 has 13 amino acids. CDR3 sequence (DNA): TGTGCCAGCAGTGGGGACAGAGTCTACGAGCAGTACTTC. Translating gives CASSGDRVYEQYF.

The chain recombines TRBV20-1 with TRBJ1-2; D gene unclear. The germline CDR1 and CDR2 sequences are DFQATT and SNEGSKA (reference sequence). CDR3 length equals 17 residues. V was trimmed by 2 bases and J by 0 bases, leaving 19 bases between them. CDR3 in amino acids: CSARKGREAIANYGYTF. CDR3 sequence (DNA): TGCAGTGCTAGAAAAGGTCGAGAGGCTATAGCTAACTATGGCTACACCTTC.

This clonotype was detected a few times. The chain carries TRBV12-3 or TRBV12-4 and TRBJ2-2; 9 nucleotides line up with TRBD1. CDR3 length: 14 amino acids. The junction had 6 bases not matched to a gene; V was cut back by 6 bases and J by 7 bases. The chain's CDR3 is CASSRQGGIGELFF. The CDR3 nucleotides read TGTGCCAGCAGCCGACAGGGGGGGATCGGGGAGCTGTTTTTT.

This clonotype was seen a few times. The CDR3 sequence is CASSSGDLGYEQYF. CDR3 bases: TGTGCCAGCAGCTCTGGGGATCTTGGATACGAGCAGTACTTC. The J gene is TRBJ2-7, the V gene TRBV7-6; D gene uncertain. This CDR3 is 14 amino acids long. V lost 4 bases, J lost 4 bases, and 14 bases lay in between. In germline, CDR1 is SGHVS, CDR2 FNYEAQ.

This clonotype was counted many times. V is TRBV12-3 or TRBV12-4 and J is TRBJ2-3, with 8 bases lining up with TRBD1. This CDR3 is 14 amino acids long. The ends lost 6 bases at V and 3 bases at J; junction bases unmatched: 5. CDR3 protein: CASRWTGSTDTQYF. In nucleotides, the CDR3 is TGTGCCAGCAGGTGGACAGGGAGTACAGATACGCAGTATTTT.